This T cell receptor (beta chain) was documented in a study of blood T cell repertoires in COVID-19. As for the study in general: Samples of COVID-19 (acute and convalescent) were obtained from the United States, Italy and Spain. T cells, B-cell-depleted T cells, or PBMCs supplied cDNA or gDNA.

In the study's own analysis: The assay estimated nucleated cells by amplifying reference gene primers. Method: immunoSEQ multiplex PCR; TCRdb's copy keeps in-frame clones and lacks some. V, J and clone size are taken as reported in that table, and D and trimming were inferred from the DNA itself. This sample carries about 88,000 clones, over 80% of them seen once, and the ten largest clones take 11%. Concerning this clone itself: A junction end diverges from the germline sequence, so it may reflect a read error.

CDR1 is SEHNR, CDR2 FQNEAQ, per germline (reference sequence). The CDR3 extends over 16 amino acids. Material for sequencing was peripheral blood. The rearrangement joins TRBV7-9 to TRBJ2-5; TRBD1 might be the D (6 bases). The clonotype was recovered from a man older than 75 with acute or convalescent COVID-19. This CDR3 reads CASSLLGYRDQETQYF. CDR3 coding DNA: TGTGCCAGCAGCTTATTGGGCTACAGGGACCAGGAGACCCAGTACTTC.